The T cell receptor (beta chain) described here comes from a study of T-cell memory formation after mild COVID-19. Germline V gene sequence: CDR1 SGHTA, CDR2 FQGTGA. With 1 base clipped from V and 4 bases from J, the junction kept 12 bases outside the gene matches. CDR3 length equals 17 residues. TCRdb called the 5' RACE reads again in MiXCR, with one record for every CDR3 protein. The sample records about 150,000 distinct CDR3 sequences, less than 20% being singletons. This clonotype has only a few counts. Its target is unknown. Findings of the study overall: Clones contracting across day 15 to 85 had a balanced CD4/CD8 profile; later expanding clones leaned CD4+. Cross-reactive memory apparently joined, as some responding clones appeared in pre-infection memory.

The receptor's source is an adult woman who had mild COVID-19 (a few samples of this study predate the infection). Cell type and time point are not known. V gene TRBV7-3 combines with J gene TRBJ1-2; TRBD1 matches 7 bases. The material sequenced was PBMCs or a T cell subset sorted from them (not recorded which). The CDR3 here is CASSLRHSGTELYGYTF. The CDR3 DNA reads TGTGCCAGCAGCTTAAGGCACTCCGGGACAGAACTCTATGGCTACACCTTC. Together with reference TRBV7-3 and TRBJ1-2, the CDR3 gives the full variable domain: GAGVSQTPSNKVTEKGKYVELRCDPISGHTALYWYRQSLGQGPEFLIYFQGTGAADDSGLPNDRFFAVRPEGSVSTLKIQRTERGDSAVYLCASSLRHSGTELYGYTFGSGTRLTVV.